The T cell receptor beta chain described here comes from a study of cytotoxic CD8 clonotypes in ibrutinib-treated CLL. General observations from the study: Clonality correlated strongly with circulating CD8+ T cells and exceeded age-matched healthy donors at baseline. Clonotypes that were public were uncommon, and they contracted or stayed stable on treatment. An increase in clonality occurred at ibrutinib response, followed by a return toward baseline at progression.

Profiled with immunoSEQ multiplex PCR; TCRdb holds only in-frame clones, not every one. Of 300,000 to 400,000 clones listed, 67% are singletons. V lost 6 bases to trimming and J lost 8 bases, with 19 bases between them. The CDR3 runs 14 residues. CDR1 and CDR2 (germline): LNHDA, SQIVND (reference sequence). Regarding this clone: Its matching antigen is unknown.

The sample consisted of PBMCs, taken after 36 months of ibrutinib treatment. This clonotype was obtained from a human donor with chronic lymphocytic leukemia. The J gene is TRBJ1-2, the V gene TRBV19, with D possibly being TRBD1 (5 bases). DNA of the CDR3: TGTGCCAGTAGCCCCCTGCTCGGGGGACGGGGCTACACCTTC. Translation: CASSPLLGGRGYTF. Looking up the rest from reference TRBV19 and TRBJ1-2 gives the full variable domain: DGGITQSPKYLFRKEGQNVTLSCEQNLNHDAMYWYRQDPGQGLRLIYYSQIVNDFQKGDIAEGYSVSREKKESFPLTVTSAQKNPTAFYLCASSPLLGGRGYTFGSGTRLTVV.